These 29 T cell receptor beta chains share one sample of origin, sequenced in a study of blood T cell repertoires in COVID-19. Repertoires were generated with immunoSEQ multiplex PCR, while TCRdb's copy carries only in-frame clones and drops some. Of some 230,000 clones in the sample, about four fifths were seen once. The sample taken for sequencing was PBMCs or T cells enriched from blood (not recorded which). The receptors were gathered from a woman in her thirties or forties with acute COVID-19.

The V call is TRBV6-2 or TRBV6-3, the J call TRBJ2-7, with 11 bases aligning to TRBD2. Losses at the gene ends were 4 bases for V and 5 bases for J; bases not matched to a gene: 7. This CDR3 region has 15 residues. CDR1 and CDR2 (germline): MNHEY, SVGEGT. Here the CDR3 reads CASSSHSGGADEQYF. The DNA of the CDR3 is TGTGCCAGCAGTTCCCATAGCGGGGGGGCCGACGAGCAGTACTTC.

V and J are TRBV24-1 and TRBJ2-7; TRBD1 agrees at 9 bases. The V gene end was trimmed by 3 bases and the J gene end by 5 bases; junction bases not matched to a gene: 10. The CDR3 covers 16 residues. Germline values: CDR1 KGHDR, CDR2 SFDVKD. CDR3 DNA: TGTGCCACCAGTGATGGGGGACAGGGAGGTTTCGACGAGCAGTACTTC. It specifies CATSDGGQGGFDEQYF.

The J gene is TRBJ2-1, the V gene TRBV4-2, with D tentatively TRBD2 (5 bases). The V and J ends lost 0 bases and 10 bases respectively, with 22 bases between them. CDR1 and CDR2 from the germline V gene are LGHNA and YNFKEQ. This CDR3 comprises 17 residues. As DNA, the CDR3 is TGTGCCAGCAGCCAAGATAAAGAGGGTATTGGGTCCGTCGAGCAGTTCTTC. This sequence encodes CASSQDKEGIGSVEQFF.

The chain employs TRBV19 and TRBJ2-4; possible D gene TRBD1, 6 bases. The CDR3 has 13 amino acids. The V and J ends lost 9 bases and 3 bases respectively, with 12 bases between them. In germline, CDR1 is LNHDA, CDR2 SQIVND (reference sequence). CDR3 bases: TGTGCCAGCATCGGACAGTTCAAAAACATTCAGTACTTC. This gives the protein CASIGQFKNIQYF.

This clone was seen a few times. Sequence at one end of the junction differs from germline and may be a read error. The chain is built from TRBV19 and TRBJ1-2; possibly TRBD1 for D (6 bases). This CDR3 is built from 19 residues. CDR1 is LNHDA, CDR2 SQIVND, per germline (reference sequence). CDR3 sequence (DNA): TGTGCCAGTACTATAGGGCCAGGGGCCAGCCGGGCCCGCTCCTATGGCTACACCTTC. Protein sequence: CASTIGPGASRARSYGYTF. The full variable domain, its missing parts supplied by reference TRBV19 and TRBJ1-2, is DGGITQSPKYLFRKEGQNVTLSCEQNLNHDAMYWYRQDPGQGLRLIYYSQIVNDFQKGDIAEGYSVSREKKESFPLTVTSAQKNPTAFYLCASTIGPGASRARSYGYTFGSGTRLTVV.

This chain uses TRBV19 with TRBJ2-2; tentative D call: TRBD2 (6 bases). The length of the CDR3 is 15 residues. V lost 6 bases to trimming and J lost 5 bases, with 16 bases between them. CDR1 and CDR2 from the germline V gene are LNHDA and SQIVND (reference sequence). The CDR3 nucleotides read TGTGCCAGTAGCCGATCACGGGGGACTACCGGGGAGCTGTTTTTT. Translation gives CASSRSRGTTGELFF.

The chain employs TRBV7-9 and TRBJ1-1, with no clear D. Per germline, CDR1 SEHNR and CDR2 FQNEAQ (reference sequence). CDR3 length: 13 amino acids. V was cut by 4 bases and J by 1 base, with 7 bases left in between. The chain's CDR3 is CASSYRGNTEAFF. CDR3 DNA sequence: TGTGCCAGCAGCTATAGAGGGAACACTGAAGCTTTCTTT.

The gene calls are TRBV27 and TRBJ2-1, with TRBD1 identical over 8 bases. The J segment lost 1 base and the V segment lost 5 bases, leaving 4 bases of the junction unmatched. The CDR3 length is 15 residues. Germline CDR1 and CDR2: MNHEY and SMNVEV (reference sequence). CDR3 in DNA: TGTGCCAGCAGTCCTGACAGGGGATCCTACAATGAGCAGTTCTTC. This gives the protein CASSPDRGSYNEQFF.

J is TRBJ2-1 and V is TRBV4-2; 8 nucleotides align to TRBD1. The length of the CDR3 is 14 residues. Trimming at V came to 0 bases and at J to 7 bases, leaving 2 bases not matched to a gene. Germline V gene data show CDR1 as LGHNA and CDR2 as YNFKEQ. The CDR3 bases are TGTGCCAGCAGCCAAGACGGACAGGGTAATGAGCAGTTCTTC. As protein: CASSQDGQGNEQFF.

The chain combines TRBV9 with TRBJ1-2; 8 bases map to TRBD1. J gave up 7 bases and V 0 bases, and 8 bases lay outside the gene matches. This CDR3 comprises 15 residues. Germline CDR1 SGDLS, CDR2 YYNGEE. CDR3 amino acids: CASSVGSQGALGYTF. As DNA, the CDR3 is TGTGCCAGCAGCGTAGGTTCCCAGGGGGCGCTTGGCTACACCTTC.

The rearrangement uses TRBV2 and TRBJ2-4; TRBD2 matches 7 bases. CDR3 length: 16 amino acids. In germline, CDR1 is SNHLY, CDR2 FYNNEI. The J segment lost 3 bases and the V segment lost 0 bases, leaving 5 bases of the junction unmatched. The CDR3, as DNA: TGTGCCAGCAGTGAAGCGGCTTGGACTAGCAAAAACATTCAGTACTTC. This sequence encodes CASSEAAWTSKNIQYF.

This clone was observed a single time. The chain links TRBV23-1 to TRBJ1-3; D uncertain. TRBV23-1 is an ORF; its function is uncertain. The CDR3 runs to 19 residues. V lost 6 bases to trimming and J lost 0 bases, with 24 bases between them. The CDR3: CASRLKEMASGNSGNTIYF. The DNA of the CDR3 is TGCGCCAGCAGGTTAAAGGAGATGGCGTCGGGAAACTCTGGAAACACCATATATTTT.

The CDR3 protein is CASRTHPGTGGGDTQYF. CDR3 in DNA: TGTGCCAGCAGGACCCACCCCGGGACAGGGGGTGGTGATACGCAGTATTTT. The chain is built from TRBV28 and TRBJ2-3; TRBD1 matches 11 bases. The germline V gene has CDR1 MDHEN and CDR2 SYDVKM. CDR3 length: 17 amino acids. The V gene end was trimmed by 6 bases and the J gene end by 6 bases; junction bases not matched to a gene: 14. The entire variable domain, with the rest obtained from reference TRBV28 and TRBJ2-3, is as follows: DVKVTQSSRYLVKRTGEKVFLECVQDMDHENMFWYRQDPGLGLRLIYFSYDVKMKEKGDIPEGYSVSREKKERFSLILESASTNQTSMYLCASRTHPGTGGGDTQYFGPGTRLTVL.

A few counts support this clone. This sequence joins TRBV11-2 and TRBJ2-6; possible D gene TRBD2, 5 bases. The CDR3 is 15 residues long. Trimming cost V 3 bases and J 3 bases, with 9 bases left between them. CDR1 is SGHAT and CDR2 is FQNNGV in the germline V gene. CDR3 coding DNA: TGTGCCAGCAGCTTTGTCGGAGGTGGGGCCAACGTCCTGACTTTC. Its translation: CASSFVGGGANVLTF.

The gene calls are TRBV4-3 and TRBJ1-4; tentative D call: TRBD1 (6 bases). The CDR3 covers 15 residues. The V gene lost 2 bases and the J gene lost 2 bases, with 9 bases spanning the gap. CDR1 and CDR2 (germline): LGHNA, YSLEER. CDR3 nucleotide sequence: TGCGCCAGCAGCCAATTCCAGGGGACTAATGAAAAACTGTTTTTT. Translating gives CASSQFQGTNEKLFF.

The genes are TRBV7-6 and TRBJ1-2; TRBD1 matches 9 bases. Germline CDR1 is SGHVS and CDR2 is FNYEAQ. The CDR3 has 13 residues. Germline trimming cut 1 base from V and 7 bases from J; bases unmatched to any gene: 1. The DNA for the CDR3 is TGTGCCAGCAGCTTAGGGGGACAGGGTGGCTACACCTTC. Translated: CASSLGGQGGYTF.

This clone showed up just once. CDR3 sequence (DNA): TGTGCCAGCAGTTTGGGGGGAACCAATTCACCCCTCCACTTT. Translating gives CASSLGGTNSPLHF. The rearrangement uses TRBV27 and TRBJ1-6; D is possibly TRBD1 (5 bases). V was clipped by 3 bases and J by 7 bases, with 10 bases between them. This CDR3 has 14 residues. Per the germline V gene, CDR1 is MNHEY and CDR2 is SMNVEV (reference sequence).

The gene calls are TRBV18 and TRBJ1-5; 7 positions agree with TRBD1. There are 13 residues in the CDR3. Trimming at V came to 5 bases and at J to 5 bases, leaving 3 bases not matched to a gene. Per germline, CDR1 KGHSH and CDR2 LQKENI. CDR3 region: CASSLQGHQPQHF. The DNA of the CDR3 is TGTGCCAGCTCATTACAGGGGCATCAGCCCCAGCATTTT. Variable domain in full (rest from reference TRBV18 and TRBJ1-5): NAGVMQNPRHLVRRRGQEARLRCSPMKGHSHVYWYRQLPEEGLKFMVYLQKENIIDESGMPKERFSAEFPKEGPSILRIQQVVRGDSAAYFCASSLQGHQPQHFGDGTRLSIL.

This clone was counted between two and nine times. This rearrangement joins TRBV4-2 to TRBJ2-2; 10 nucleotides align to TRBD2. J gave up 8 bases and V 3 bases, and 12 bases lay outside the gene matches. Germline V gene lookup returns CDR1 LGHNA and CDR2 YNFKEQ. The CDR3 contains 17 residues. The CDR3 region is CASSHLAGDSSMGELFF. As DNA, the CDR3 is TGTGCCAGCAGCCACCTAGCGGGGGACTCCTCAATGGGGGAGCTGTTTTTT.

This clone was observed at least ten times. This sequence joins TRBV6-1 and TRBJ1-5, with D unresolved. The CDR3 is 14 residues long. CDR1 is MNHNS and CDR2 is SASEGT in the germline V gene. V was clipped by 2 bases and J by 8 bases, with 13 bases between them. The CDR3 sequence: CASSENLGGEPQHF. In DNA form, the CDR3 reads TGTGCCAGCAGTGAAAATCTGGGAGGCGAGCCCCAGCATTTT.

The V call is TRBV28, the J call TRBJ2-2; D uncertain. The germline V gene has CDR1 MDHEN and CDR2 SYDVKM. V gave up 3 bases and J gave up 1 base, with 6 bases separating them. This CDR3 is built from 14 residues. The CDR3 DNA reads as TGTGCCAGCAGTTTCGGCGGGAACACCGGGGAGCTGTTTTTT. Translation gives CASSFGGNTGELFF.

CDR3 DNA sequence: TGTGCCAGCTCACCGCGGCAGGGTTCGGCGGAGTTCTTC. This gives the protein CASSPRQGSAEFF. The chain employs TRBV18 and TRBJ2-1, with D possibly matching TRBD1 (5 bases). The CDR3 runs to 13 residues. Germline V gene sequence: CDR1 KGHSH, CDR2 LQKENI. V was clipped by 3 bases and J by 14 bases, with 17 bases between them.

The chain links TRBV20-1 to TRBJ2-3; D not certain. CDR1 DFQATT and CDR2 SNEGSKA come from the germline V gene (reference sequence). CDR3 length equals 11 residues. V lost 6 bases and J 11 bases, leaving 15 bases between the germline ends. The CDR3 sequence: CSANDIVKQYF. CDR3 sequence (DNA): TGCAGTGCCAACGACATAGTTAAGCAGTATTTT.

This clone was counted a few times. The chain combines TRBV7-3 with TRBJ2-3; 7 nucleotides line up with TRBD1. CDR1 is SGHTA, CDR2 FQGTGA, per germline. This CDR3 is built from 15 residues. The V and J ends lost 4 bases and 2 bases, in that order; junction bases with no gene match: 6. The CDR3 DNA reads TGTGCCAGCAGCTCGCCGGACAGGACCACAGATACGCAGTATTTT. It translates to CASSSPDRTTDTQYF. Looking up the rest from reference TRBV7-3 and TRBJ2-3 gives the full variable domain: GAGVSQTPSNKVTEKGKYVELRCDPISGHTALYWYRQSLGQGPEFLIYFQGTGAADDSGLPNDRFFAVRPEGSVSTLKIQRTERGDSAVYLCASSSPDRTTDTQYFGPGTRLTVL.

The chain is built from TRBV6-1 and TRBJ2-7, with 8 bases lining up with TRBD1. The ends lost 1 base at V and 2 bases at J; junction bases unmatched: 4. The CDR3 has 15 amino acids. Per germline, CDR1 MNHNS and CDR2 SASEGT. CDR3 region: CASSEEQGAAYEQYF. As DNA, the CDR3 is TGTGCCAGCAGTGAAGAGCAGGGGGCGGCCTACGAGCAGTACTTC.

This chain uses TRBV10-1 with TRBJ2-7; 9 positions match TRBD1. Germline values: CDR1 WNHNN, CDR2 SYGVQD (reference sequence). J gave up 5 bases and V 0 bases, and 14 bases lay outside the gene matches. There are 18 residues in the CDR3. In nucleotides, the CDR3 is TGCGCCAGCAGTGAGTCGAAGGGCGGACAGGGGTTGGACCACGAGCAGTACTTC. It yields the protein CASSESKGGQGLDHEQYF.

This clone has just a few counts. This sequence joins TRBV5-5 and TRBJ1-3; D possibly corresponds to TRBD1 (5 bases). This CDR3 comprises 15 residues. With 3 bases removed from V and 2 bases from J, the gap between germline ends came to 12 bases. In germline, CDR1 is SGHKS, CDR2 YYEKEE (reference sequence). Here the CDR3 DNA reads TGTGCCAGCAGCTGGACACCGAACGCTGGAAACACCATATATTTT. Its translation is CASSWTPNAGNTIYF.

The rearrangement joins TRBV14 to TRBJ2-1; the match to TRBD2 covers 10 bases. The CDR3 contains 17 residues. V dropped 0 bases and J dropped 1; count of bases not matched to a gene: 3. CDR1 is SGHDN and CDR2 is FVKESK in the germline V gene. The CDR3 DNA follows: TGTGCCAGCAGCCAAGATGCGGGACTAGCGTCCTACAATGAGCAGTTCTTC. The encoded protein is CASSQDAGLASYNEQFF.

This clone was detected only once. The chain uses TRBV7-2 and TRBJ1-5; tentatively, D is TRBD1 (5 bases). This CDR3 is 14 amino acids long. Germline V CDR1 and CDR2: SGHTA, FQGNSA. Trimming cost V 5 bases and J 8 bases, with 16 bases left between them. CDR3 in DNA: TGTGCCAGCAGCCCCACAGGCCCTAGGAAGCCCCAGCATTTT. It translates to CASSPTGPRKPQHF.